Listed below are T cell receptor beta chains from one sample, sequenced in a study of OX40 agonist ivuxolimab in advanced cancers. The table came from immunoSEQ multiplex PCR; TCRdb's copy has only in-frame clones and leaves some out. The sample gives some 86,000 clones, roughly 88% of which show up once; about 0.3% is in the top ten. Here the sequenced sample was CD4+ or CD8+ T cells sorted from blood, taken in a trial of the OX40 agonist ivuxolimab. The receptors originated from an adult with an advanced solid tumor such as melanoma, head and neck, liver or kidney cancer. The CDR3 runs from the conserved cysteine through the conserved F or W. A D gene is named only where the DNA matches it firmly. The size field is filled for only some rows; it gives once, few, many or a size class.

clone_size,d_call,v_call,j_call,cdr3_aa,cdr3_nt
once,NA,TRBV5-4,TRBJ1-2,CASSLDTPRGYTF,TGTGCCAGCAGCTTGGATACGCCTCGAGGCTACACCTTC
NA,NA,TRBV5-4,TRBJ1-3,CASSLSMNSGNTIYF,TGTGCCAGCAGCCTCTCCATGAACTCTGGAAACACCATATATTTT
NA,NA,TRBV18,TRBJ2-2,CASSTYAAGELFF,TGTGCCAGCTCAACCTACGCGGCCGGGGAGCTGTTTTTT
NA,NA,TRBV7-6,TRBJ2-1,CASSLGGGYYNEQFF,TGTGCCAGCAGCTTAGGGGGTGGCTACTACAATGAGCAGTTCTTC
once,NA,TRBV28,TRBJ1-6,CASRPARRGNSPLHF,TGTGCCAGCAGGCCGGCCCGGCGAGGTAATTCACCCCTCCACTTT
few,TRBD1,TRBV5-1,TRBJ1-2,CASSVETGGRGYTF,TGCGCCAGCAGCGTGGAAACAGGGGGTCGCGGCTACACCTTC
NA,NA,TRBV5-6,TRBJ2-7,CASTLLSLATHEQYF,TGTGCCAGCACCCTCCTATCACTAGCTACCCACGAGCAGTACTTC
NA,NA,TRBV7-6,TRBJ2-2,CASRVDQGRSGELFF,TGTGCCAGCAGGGTCGACCAGGGTCGATCCGGGGAGCTGTTTTTT
NA,TRBD1,TRBV7-9,TRBJ1-4,CASSFGTADEKLFF,TGTGCCAGCAGCTTCGGGACAGCGGACGAAAAACTGTTTTTT
NA,TRBD1,TRBV15,TRBJ2-1,CATSRRDRGSNEQFF,TGTGCCACCAGCAGGCGGGACAGGGGTTCCAATGAGCAGTTCTTC
NA,TRBD1,TRBV19,TRBJ2-3,CASSTPGQGTDTQYF,TGTGCCAGTAGTACCCCGGGACAGGGGACAGATACGCAGTATTTT